This T cell receptor beta chain came from a study of T cell repertoires in cytomegalovirus infection. Study conclusions and caveats: HLA-C-restricted CMV-specific TCR beta clonotypes were dominant in the ex vivo response.

The V and J ends lost 6 bases and 1 base respectively, with 9 bases between them. Germline loops: CDR1 MNHNY, CDR2 SVGAGI (reference sequence). The CDR3 runs 13 residues. TCRdb re-derived calls from the reads in MiXCR, one entry per CDR3 protein. The table shows some 600,000 distinct CDR3 sequences, with 20% to 25% occurring only once. This clonotype has just a few counts. What it recognizes is unknown. This TCR was sampled from a human donor in good health (CMV status not recorded). Some clones in this sample may be carry-over from other donors' samples. The rearrangement joins TRBV6-6 to TRBJ1-1; D not resolved. Sequencing input: CD8+ T cells from PBMCs. In DNA form, the CDR3 reads TGTGCCAGCAGCCAGGTTTGGAACACTGAAGCTTTCTTT. This translates into CASSQVWNTEAFF.